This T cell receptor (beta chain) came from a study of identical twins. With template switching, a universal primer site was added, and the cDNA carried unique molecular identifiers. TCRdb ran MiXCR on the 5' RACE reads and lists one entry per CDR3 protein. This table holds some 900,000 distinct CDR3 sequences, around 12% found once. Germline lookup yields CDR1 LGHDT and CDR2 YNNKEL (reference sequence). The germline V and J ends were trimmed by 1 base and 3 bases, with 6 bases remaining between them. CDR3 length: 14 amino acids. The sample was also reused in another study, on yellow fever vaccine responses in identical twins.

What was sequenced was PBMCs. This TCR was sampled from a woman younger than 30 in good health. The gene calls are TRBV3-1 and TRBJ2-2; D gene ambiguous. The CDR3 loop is CASSQGRYTGELFF. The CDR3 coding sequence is TGTGCCAGCAGCCAAGGGCGGTACACCGGGGAGCTGTTTTTT.